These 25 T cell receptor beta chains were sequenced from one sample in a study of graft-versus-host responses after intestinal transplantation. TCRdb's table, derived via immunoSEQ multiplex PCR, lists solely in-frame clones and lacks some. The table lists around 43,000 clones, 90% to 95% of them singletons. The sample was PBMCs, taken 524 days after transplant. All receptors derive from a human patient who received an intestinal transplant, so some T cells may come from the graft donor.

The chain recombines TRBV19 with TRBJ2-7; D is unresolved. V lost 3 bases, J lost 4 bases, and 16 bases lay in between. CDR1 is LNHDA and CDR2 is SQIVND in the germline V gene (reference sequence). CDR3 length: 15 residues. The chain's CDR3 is CASSMTASWAYEQYF. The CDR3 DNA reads TGTGCCAGTAGTATGACTGCATCCTGGGCTTACGAGCAGTACTTC.

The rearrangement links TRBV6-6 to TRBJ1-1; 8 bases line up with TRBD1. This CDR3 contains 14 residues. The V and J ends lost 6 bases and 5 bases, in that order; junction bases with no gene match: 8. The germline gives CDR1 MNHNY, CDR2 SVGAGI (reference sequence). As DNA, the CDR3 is TGTGCCAGCAGAACGGACAGGGAATTGACTGAAGCTTTCTTT. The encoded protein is CASRTDRELTEAFF.

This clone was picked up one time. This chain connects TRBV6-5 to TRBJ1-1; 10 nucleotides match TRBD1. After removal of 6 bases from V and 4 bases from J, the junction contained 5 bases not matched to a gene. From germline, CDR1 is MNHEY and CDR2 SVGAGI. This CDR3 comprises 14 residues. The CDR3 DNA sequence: TGTGCCAGCAGCAAAGGGACAGGGGTCACTGAAGCTTTCTTT. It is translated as CASSKGTGVTEAFF.

CDR3 sequence (DNA): TGTGCCACCAGCAGAGATCTTGGGCGCGGGGACACTGAAGCTTTCTTT. Protein sequence: CATSRDLGRGDTEAFF. The chain is built from TRBV15 and TRBJ1-1, with D unresolved. Germline V gene lookup returns CDR1 LNHNV and CDR2 YYDKDF (reference sequence). Trimming removed 0 bases at V and 3 bases at J, with 14 bases between. This CDR3 is built from 16 residues.

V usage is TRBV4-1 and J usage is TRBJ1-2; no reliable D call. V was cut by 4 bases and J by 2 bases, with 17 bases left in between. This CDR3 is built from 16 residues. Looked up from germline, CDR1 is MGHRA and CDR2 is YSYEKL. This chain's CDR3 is CASSRIRQILNYGYTF. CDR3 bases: TGCGCCAGCAGCCGCATCAGGCAGATCTTAAACTATGGCTACACCTTC.

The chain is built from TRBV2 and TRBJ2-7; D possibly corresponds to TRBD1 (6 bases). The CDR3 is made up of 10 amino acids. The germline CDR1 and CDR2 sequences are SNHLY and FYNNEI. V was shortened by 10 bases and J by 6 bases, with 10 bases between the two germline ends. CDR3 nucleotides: TGTGCCAACAGGGAAGGCGAGCAGTACTTC. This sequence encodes CANREGEQYF.

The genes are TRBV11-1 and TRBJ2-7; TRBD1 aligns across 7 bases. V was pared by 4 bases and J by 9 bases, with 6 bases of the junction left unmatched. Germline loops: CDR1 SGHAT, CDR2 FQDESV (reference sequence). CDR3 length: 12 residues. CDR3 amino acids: CASSSSRDRQYF. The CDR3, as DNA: TGTGCCAGCAGCTCATCCCGGGACAGGCAGTACTTC.

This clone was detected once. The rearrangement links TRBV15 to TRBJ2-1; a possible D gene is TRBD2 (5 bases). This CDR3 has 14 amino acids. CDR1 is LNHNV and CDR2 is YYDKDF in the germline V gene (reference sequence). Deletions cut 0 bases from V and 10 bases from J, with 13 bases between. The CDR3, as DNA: TGTGCCACCAGCAGAGATTCTCTAGCAGAGGAGCAGTTCTTC. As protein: CATSRDSLAEEQFF.

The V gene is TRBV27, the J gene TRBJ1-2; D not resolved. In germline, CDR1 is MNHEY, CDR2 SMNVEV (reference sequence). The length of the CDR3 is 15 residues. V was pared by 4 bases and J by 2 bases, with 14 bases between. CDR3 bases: TGTGCCAGCAGTTCGACCCCCAGGTACAACTATGGCTACACCTTC. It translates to CASSSTPRYNYGYTF.

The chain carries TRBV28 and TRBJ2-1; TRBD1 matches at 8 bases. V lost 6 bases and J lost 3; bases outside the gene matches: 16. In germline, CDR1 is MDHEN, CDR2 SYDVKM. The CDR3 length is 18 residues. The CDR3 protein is CASRPTIPQGASYNEQFF. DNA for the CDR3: TGTGCCAGCAGACCCACTATCCCTCAGGGGGCCAGCTACAATGAGCAGTTCTTC. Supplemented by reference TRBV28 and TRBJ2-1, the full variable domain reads DVKVTQSSRYLVKRTGEKVFLECVQDMDHENMFWYRQDPGLGLRLIYFSYDVKMKEKGDIPEGYSVSREKKERFSLILESASTNQTSMYLCASRPTIPQGASYNEQFFGPGTRLTVL.

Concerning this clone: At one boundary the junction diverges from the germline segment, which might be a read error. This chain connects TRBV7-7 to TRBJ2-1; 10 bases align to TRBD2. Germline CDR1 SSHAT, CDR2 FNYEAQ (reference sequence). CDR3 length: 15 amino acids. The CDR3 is CASSLGLAGVNEQFF. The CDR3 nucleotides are TGTGCTAGCAGCTTAGGGCTAGCGGGAGTCAATGAGCAGTTCTTC.

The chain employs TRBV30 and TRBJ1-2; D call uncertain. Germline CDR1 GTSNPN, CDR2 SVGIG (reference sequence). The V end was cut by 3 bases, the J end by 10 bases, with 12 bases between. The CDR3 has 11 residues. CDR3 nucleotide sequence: TGTGCCTGGAGCCCCTCCGGAACCTACACCTTC. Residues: CAWSPSGTYTF.

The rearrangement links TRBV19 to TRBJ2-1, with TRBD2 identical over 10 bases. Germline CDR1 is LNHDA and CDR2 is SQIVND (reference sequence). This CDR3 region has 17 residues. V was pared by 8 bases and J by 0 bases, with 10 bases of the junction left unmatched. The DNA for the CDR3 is TGTGCCAGTGCCTTGACTAGCGGGCTGAGCTCCTACAATGAGCAGTTCTTC. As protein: CASALTSGLSSYNEQFF.

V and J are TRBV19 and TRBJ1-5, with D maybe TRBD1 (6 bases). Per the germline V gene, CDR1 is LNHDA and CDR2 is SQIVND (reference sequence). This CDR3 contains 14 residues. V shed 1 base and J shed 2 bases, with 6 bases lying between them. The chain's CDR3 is CASSIAGGNQPQHF. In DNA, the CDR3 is TGTGCCAGTAGTATAGCAGGGGGCAATCAGCCCCAGCATTTT. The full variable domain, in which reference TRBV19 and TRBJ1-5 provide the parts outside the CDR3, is DGGITQSPKYLFRKEGQNVTLSCEQNLNHDAMYWYRQDPGQGLRLIYYSQIVNDFQKGDIAEGYSVSREKKESFPLTVTSAQKNPTAFYLCASSIAGGNQPQHFGDGTRLSIL.

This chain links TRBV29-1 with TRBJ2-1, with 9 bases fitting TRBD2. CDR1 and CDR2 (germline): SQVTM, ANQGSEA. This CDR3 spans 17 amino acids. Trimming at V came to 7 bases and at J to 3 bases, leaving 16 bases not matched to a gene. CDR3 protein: CSGEASGISSRYNEQFF. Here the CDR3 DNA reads TGCAGCGGAGAGGCTAGCGGGATTTCGAGCCGCTACAATGAGCAGTTCTTC.

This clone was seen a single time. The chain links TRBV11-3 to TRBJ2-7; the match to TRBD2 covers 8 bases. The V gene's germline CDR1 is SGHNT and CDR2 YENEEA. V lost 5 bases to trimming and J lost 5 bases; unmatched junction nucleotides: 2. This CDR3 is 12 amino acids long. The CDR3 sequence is CASSIGGDEQYF. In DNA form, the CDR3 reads TGTGCCAGCAGCATCGGGGGGGACGAGCAGTACTTC. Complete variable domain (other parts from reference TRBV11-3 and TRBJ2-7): EAGVVQSPRYKIIEKKQPVAFWCNPISGHNTLYWYLQNLGQGPELLIRYENEEAVDDSQLPKDRFSAERLKGVDSTLKIQPAELGDSAVYLCASSIGGDEQYFGPGTRLTVT.

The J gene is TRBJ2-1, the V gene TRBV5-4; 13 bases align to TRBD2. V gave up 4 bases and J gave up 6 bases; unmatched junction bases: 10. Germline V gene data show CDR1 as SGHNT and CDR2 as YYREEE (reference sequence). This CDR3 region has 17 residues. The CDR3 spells CASSPQGGLAGTNEQFF. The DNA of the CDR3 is TGTGCCAGCAGCCCCCAGGGGGGACTAGCGGGAACCAATGAGCAGTTCTTC.

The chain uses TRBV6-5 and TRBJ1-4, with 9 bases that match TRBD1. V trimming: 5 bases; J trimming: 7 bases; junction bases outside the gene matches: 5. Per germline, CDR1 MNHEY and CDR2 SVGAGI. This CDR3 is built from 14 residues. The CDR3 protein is CASSPGTGTEKLFF. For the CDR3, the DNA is TGTGCCAGCAGTCCCGGGACAGGGACTGAAAAACTGTTTTTT.

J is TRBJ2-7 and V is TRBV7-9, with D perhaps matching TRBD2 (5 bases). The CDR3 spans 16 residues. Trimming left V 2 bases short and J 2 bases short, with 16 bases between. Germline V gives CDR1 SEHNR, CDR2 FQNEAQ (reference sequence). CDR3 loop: CASSLWRIQIPYEQYF. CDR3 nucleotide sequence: TGTGCCAGCAGCTTATGGAGGATACAGATCCCCTACGAGCAGTACTTC.

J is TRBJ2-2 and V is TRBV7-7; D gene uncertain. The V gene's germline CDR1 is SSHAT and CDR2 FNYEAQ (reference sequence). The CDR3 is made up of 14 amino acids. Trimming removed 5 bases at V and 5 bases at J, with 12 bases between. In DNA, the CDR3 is TGTGCCAGCAGCCCCCTAAGAGAGACCGGGGAGCTGTTTTTT. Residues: CASSPLRETGELFF.

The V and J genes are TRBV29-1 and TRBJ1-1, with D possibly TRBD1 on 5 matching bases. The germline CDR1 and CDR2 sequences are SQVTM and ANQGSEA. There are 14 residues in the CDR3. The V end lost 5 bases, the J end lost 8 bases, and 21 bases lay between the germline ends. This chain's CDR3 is CSVFGRPYGGEAFF. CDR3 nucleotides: TGCAGCGTTTTCGGCAGACCTTATGGGGGAGAAGCTTTCTTT.

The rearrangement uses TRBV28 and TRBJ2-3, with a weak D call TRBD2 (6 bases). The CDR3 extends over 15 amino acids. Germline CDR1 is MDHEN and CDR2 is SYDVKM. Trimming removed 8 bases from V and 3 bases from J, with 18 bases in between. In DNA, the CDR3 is TGTGCCAGCCGTGATATGGAGGAGGGAACAGATACGCAGTATTTT. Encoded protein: CASRDMEEGTDTQYF.

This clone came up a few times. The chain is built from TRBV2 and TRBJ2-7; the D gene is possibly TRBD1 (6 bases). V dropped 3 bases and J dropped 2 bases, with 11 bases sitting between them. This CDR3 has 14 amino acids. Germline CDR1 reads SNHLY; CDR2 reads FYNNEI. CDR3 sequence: CASSDRGETYEQYF. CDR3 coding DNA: TGTGCCAGCAGTGACAGGGGAGAGACCTACGAGCAGTACTTC. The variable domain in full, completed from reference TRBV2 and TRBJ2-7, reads EPEVTQTPSHQVTQMGQEVILRCVPISNHLYFYWYRQILGQKVEFLVSFYNNEISEKSEIFDDQFSVERPDGSNFTLKIRSTKLEDSAMYFCASSDRGETYEQYFGPGTRLTVT.

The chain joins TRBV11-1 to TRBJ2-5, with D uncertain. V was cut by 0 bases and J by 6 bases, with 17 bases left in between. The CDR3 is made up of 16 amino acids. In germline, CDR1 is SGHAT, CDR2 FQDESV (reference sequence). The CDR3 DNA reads TGTGCCAGCAGCTTAGCGGGCATAGGAAGTTGGAAGACCCAGTACTTC. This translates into CASSLAGIGSWKTQYF.

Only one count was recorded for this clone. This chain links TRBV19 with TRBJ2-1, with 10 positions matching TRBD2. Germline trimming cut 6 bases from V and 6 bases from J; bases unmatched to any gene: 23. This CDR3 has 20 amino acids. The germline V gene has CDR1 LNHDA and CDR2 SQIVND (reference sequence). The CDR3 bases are TGTGCCAGTAGCCGAGGGGCTAGCGGGAGTGTGAGAAGCATGGGCAATGAGCAGTTCTTC. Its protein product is CASSRGASGSVRSMGNEQFF.